The clone carrying this TCR beta chain has just a few counts. This CDR3 has 17 residues. The V segment lost 2 bases and the J segment 0 bases; nucleotides outside the gene matches: 8. Germline CDR1 and CDR2: MGHRA and YSYEKL. The PCR ran on 60 Vbeta and 13 Jbeta primers. TCRdb's table, derived via immunoSEQ multiplex PCR, lists solely in-frame clones and lacks some. The sample carries about 180,000 clones, roughly 88% recorded once. This specimen comes from a study of cytomegalovirus exposure and HLA in healthy donors. The receptor comes from a girl aged 2 to 10 in good health and CMV-seropositive. The sequenced material came from PBMCs. The chain recombines TRBV4-1 with TRBJ2-3, with 7 bases identical to TRBD2. The DNA for the CDR3 is TGCGCCAGCAGCCAATTAAGTAGCGGGCTCAGCACAGATACGCAGTATTTT. It encodes CASSQLSSGLSTDTQYF.